This TCR beta chain was sequenced for a study of blood T cell repertoires in COVID-19. For the study at large: Sites across the United States, Italy and Spain contributed samples from acute and convalescent COVID-19.

CDR1 and CDR2 from the germline V gene are LGHDT and YNNKEL (reference sequence). V was trimmed by 0 bases and J by 8 bases, leaving 10 bases between them. The CDR3 runs to 14 residues. The method was immunoSEQ multiplex PCR; TCRdb's version includes in-frame clones alone and lacks a portion of them. The sample consists of 200,000 to 250,000 clones, 83% of them appearing once. The gene calls are TRBV3-1 (or the pseudogene TRBV3-2) and TRBJ1-4; D remains unclear. This TCR came from a woman aged 45-60 years with acute or convalescent COVID-19. The sample comprised peripheral blood. The CDR3 protein is CASSQDGITEKLFF. CDR3 nucleotide sequence: TGTGCCAGCAGCCAAGACGGGATTACCGAAAAACTGTTTTTT.